What follows are 3 T cell receptor beta chains derived from one specimen sequenced in a study of T cells in Graves' hyperthyroidism and ophthalmopathy. Using RNA transcripts as the source, TCR beta CDR3 regions were amplified. The study used the HTBI primer set for a first-round RT-PCR of the TCR CDR3. TCRdb re-analysed the multiplex PCR reads in MiXCR, keeping a single row per CDR3 protein. The sample contains 610,000 or so distinct CDR3 sequences, 35% to 55% of which appear only once. The specimen sequenced was peripheral blood or thyroid tissue (not recorded which). Receptor source: a woman under 30 with Graves' hyperthyroidism.

The CDR3 DNA reads TGTGCCAGCAGCCCTGACATAAACACTGAAGCTTTCTTT. Its protein product is CASSPDINTEAFF. The V gene is TRBV7-3, the J gene TRBJ1-1, with D uncertain. Between the trimmed V and J ends, which lost 5 bases and 2 bases, there was a span of 9 bases. Germline-derived CDR1 and CDR2 are SGHTA and FQGTGA. The CDR3 is 13 amino acids.

This clonotype was detected many times. The chain joins TRBV11-3 to TRBJ2-2; 9 bases match TRBD2. The CDR3 totals 15 residues. Germline CDR1 is SGHNT and CDR2 is YENEEA. The V segment lost 5 bases and the J segment 0 bases; nucleotides outside the gene matches: 1. The CDR3 DNA follows: TGTGCCAGCAGCAGGACTAGCGCGAACACCGGGGAGCTGTTTTTT. Translated, it gives CASSRTSANTGELFF.

This clonotype was recorded many times. The chain recombines TRBV10-3 with TRBJ1-4, with D perhaps TRBD1 (6 bases). This CDR3 is built from 16 residues. Germline V CDR1 and CDR2: ENHRY, SYGVKD. V lost 3 bases to trimming and J lost 0 bases, with 11 bases between them. For the CDR3, the DNA is TGTGCCATCAGTGATGTCAGGGGTACAACTAATGAAAAACTGTTTTTT. Residues: CAISDVRGTTNEKLFF.